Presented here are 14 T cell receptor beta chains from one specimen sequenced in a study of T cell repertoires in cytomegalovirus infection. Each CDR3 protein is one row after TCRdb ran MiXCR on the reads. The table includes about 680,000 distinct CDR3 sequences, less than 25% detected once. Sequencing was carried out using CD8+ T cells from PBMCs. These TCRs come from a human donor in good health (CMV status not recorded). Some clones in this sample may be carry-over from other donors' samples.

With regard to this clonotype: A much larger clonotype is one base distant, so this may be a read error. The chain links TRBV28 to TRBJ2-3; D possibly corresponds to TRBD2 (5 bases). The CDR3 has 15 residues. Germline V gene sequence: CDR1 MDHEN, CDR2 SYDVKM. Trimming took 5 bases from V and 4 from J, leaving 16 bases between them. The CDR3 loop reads CASSPQAVSADTQYF. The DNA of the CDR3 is TGTGCCAGCAGTCCCCAGGCAGTTAGCGCAGATACGCAGTATTTT.

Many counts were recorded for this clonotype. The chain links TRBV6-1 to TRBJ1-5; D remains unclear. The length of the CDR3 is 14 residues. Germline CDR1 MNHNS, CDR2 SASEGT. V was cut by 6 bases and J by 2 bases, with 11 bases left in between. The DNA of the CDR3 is TGTGCCAGCAGGGACCTCTTAGGCAATCAGCCCCAGCATTTT. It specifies CASRDLLGNQPQHF.

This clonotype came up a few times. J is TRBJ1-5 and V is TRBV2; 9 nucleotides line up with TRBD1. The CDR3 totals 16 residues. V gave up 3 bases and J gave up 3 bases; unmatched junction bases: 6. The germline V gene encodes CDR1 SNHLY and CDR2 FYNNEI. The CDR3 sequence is CASSDRDRDDNQPQHF. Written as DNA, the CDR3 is TGTGCCAGCAGTGATAGGGACAGGGATGACAATCAGCCCCAGCATTTT.

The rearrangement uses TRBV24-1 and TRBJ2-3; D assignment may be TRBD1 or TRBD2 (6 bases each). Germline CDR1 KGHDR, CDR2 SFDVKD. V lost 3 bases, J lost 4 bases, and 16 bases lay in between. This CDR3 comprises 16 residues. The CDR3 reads CATSDPWGANADTQYF. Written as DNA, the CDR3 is TGTGCCACCAGTGATCCTTGGGGGGCTAATGCAGATACGCAGTATTTT.

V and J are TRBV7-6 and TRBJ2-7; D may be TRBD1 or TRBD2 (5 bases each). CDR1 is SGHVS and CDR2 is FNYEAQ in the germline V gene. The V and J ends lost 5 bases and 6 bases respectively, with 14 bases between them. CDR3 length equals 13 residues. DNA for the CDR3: TGTGCCAGCAGCCCTAGAGCAGGGAGCGAGCAGTACTTC. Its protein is CASSPRAGSEQYF.

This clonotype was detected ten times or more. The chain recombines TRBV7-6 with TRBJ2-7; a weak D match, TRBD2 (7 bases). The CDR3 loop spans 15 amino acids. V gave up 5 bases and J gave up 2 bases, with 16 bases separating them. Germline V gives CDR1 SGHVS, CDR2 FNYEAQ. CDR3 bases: TGTGCCAGCAGCCCCTTTGAGGGGGGGGCCTACGAGCAGTACTTC. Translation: CASSPFEGGAYEQYF.

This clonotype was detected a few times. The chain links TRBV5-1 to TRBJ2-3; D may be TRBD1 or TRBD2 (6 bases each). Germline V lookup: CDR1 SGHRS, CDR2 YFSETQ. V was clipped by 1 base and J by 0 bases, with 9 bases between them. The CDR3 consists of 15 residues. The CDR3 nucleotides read TGCGCCAGCAGCTTGAGGGGGACTAGCACAGATACGCAGTATTTT. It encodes CASSLRGTSTDTQYF.

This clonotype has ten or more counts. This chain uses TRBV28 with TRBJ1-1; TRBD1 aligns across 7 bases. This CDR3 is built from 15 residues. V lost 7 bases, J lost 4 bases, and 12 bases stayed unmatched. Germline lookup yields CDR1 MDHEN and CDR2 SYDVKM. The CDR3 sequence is CASTLWGTASTEAFF. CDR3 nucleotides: TGTGCCAGCACCCTCTGGGGGACAGCAAGCACTGAAGCTTTCTTT.

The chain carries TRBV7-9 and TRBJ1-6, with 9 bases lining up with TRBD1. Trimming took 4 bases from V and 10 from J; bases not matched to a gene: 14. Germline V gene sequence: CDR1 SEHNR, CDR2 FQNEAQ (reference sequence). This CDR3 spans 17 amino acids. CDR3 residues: CASSSHETGGARSPLHF. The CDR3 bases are TGTGCCAGCAGCTCGCACGAAACAGGGGGCGCGCGATCACCCCTCCACTTT.

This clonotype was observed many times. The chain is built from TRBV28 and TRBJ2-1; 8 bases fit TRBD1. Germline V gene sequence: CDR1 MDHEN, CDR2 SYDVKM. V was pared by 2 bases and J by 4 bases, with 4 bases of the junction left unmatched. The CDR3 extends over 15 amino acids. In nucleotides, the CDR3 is TGTGCCAGCAGTTTAACAGGACAGGGTTACAATGAGCAGTTCTTC. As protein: CASSLTGQGYNEQFF.

Here the CDR3 reads CASSLLTRGGETQYF. DNA of the CDR3: TGTGCCAGCAGCCTACTGACTAGGGGAGGAGAGACCCAGTACTTC. The gene calls are TRBV14 and TRBJ2-5, with D possibly TRBD2 on 6 matching bases. The CDR3 is 15 residues long. Germline CDR1 and CDR2: SGHDN and FVKESK. V lost 4 bases to trimming and J lost 4 bases, with 16 bases between them.

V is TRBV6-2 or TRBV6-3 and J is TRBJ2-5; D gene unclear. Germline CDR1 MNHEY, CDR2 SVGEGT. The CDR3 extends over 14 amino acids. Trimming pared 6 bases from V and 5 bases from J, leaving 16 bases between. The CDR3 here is CASSLGEILETQYF. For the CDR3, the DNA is TGTGCCAGCAGCCTTGGCGAAATTCTGGAGACCCAGTACTTC.

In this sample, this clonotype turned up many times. The CDR3 bases are TGTGCCAGCAGCCAAGAGGGACGGAACAATTCACCCCTCCACTTT. Its translation: CASSQEGRNNSPLHF. The chain links TRBV4-2 to TRBJ1-6; perhaps TRBD1 as D (5 bases). Germline V gene lookup returns CDR1 LGHNA and CDR2 YNFKEQ. V was trimmed by 0 bases and J by 7 bases, leaving 10 bases between them. The length of the CDR3 is 15 residues.

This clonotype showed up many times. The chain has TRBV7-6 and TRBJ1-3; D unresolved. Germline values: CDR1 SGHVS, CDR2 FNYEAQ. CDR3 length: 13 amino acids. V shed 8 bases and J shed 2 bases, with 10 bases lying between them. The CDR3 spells CASSPTTGNTIYF. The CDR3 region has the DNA TGTGCCAGCTCGCCGACTACTGGAAACACCATATATTTT.